This T cell receptor beta chain was sequenced for a study of T cells in Graves' hyperthyroidism and ophthalmopathy. TCR beta CDR3 region amplification was performed from RNA transcripts. HTBI primers drove first-round RT-PCR of the TCR CDR3. TCRdb analysed the multiplex PCR reads with MiXCR anew, one entry per CDR3 protein. Found here are more than 650,000 distinct CDR3 sequences, 14% of them singletons; the top ten hold approximately 10%. Many counts were recorded for this clonotype. Antigen specificity is unknown. The CDR3 is 16 residues long. V was trimmed by 5 bases and J by 1 base, leaving 17 bases between them. The V gene's germline CDR1 is SEHNR and CDR2 FQNEAQ (reference sequence). Study results and caveats: Ophthalmopathy was distinguished from stable hyperthyroidism by 13 V-J signatures.

The sequenced material came from blood. The chain links TRBV7-9 to TRBJ2-5; D not resolved. The source is a woman between 18 and 30 years old with Graves' hyperthyroidism. The CDR3 DNA reads TGTGCCAGCAGCCATTCTTTAGCAGGAATCCAAGAGACCCAGTACTTC. It yields the protein CASSHSLAGIQETQYF.